Below are 19 T cell receptor beta chains sequenced from a single sample in a study of blood T cells in healthy people across ages. Primers used in a second PCR of about 7 to 12 cycles were a sample-barcoded 5' primer and a J-beta primer mix. TCRdb recomputed calls from the 5' RACE reads with MiXCR, one row per CDR3 protein. The sample lists more than 800,000 distinct CDR3 sequences; 25% to 30% were seen once. Source material: blood. The receptors derive from a woman of 80 years or more in good health.

The chain couples TRBV7-2 to TRBJ2-7; D gene unclear. CDR3 length equals 16 residues. Germline V gives CDR1 SGHTA, CDR2 FQGNSA. Trimming cost V 5 bases and J 1 base, with 18 bases left between them. The CDR3 is CASSQDTASPSYEQYF. Written as DNA, the CDR3 is TGTGCCAGCAGCCAAGATACGGCAAGTCCATCCTACGAGCAGTACTTC.

The chain is built from TRBV19 and TRBJ1-5, with a weak D call TRBD1 (5 bases). The CDR3 is 16 residues long. The V end lost 6 bases, the J end lost 1 base, and 16 bases lay between the germline ends. Germline V lookup: CDR1 LNHDA, CDR2 SQIVND (reference sequence). The CDR3 sequence is CASSTTGTPSNQPQHF. CDR3 sequence (DNA): TGTGCCAGTAGCACCACCGGGACTCCAAGCAATCAGCCCCAGCATTTT.

This clonotype is a singleton in its sample. V gene TRBV6-2 or TRBV6-3 combines with J gene TRBJ2-4; TRBD2 is a possible D gene (5 bases). Germline lookup yields CDR1 MNHEY and CDR2 SVGEGT. Trimming left V 5 bases short and J 5 bases short, with 7 bases between. The CDR3 is 12 amino acids. In DNA, the CDR3 is TGTGCCAGCAGTCGAGCGGAAAACATTCAGTACTTC. It translates to CASSRAENIQYF.

This clonotype was observed at least ten times. This chain uses TRBV9 with TRBJ2-1, with D uncertain. The ends were cut back, 3 bases at V and 3 bases at J, with 7 bases in the middle. The CDR3 runs 13 residues. Germline V gene data show CDR1 as SGDLS and CDR2 as YYNGEE. CDR3 residues: CASSADVYNEQFF. CDR3 coding DNA: TGTGCCAGCAGCGCGGACGTCTACAATGAGCAGTTCTTC.

A word on this clonotype: This sequence may be a read error, since a much larger clone differs from it by one base. The V gene is TRBV2, the J gene TRBJ2-1; D perhaps matches TRBD2 (6 bases). The CDR3 length is 14 residues. Germline CDR1 reads SNHLY; CDR2 reads FYNNEI. The V end was cut by 7 bases, the J end by 5 bases, with 15 bases between. The CDR3 coding sequence is TGTGCCAGCACGGGCGGGGAATCCGACAATGAGCAGTTCTTC. Protein sequence: CASTGGESDNEQFF. The variable domain in full, completed from reference TRBV2 and TRBJ2-1, reads EPEVTQTPSHQVTQMGQEVILRCVPISNHLYFYWYRQILGQKVEFLVSFYNNEISEKSEIFDDQFSVERPDGSNFTLKIRSTKLEDSAMYFCASTGGESDNEQFFGPGTRLTVL.

The rearrangement uses TRBV7-9 and TRBJ2-3, with 8 bases aligning to TRBD1. The CDR3 runs 15 residues. Germline loops: CDR1 SEHNR, CDR2 FQNEAQ (reference sequence). Unmatched junction bases numbered 14, after V lost 11 bases and J lost 4 bases. The CDR3 DNA follows: TGTGCCGGCACTGGCGGACAGGGCGCAGCAGATACGCAGTATTTT. As protein: CAGTGGQGAADTQYF.

V gene TRBV9 combines with J gene TRBJ2-5; TRBD1 aligns across 9 bases. Germline-derived CDR1 and CDR2 are SGDLS and YYNGEE. With V trimmed by 1 base and J by 11 bases, 12 bases remained unmatched. The CDR3 consists of 15 residues. CDR3 nucleotide sequence: TGTGCCAGCAGCGTACCGGGACAGGGCAACAATGAGCAGTACTTC. This codes for CASSVPGQGNNEQYF.

Many counts were recorded for this clonotype. This chain joins TRBV7-2 and TRBJ2-1; 11 bases agree with TRBD2. Germline V CDR1 and CDR2: SGHTA, FQGNSA. The CDR3 loop spans 15 amino acids. V was pared by 3 bases and J by 9 bases, with 7 bases of the junction left unmatched. The CDR3 reads CASSLDSGGAGEQFF. In DNA form, the CDR3 reads TGTGCCAGCAGCTTGGATAGCGGGGGGGCCGGTGAGCAGTTCTTC.

With respect to this clonotype: This could be a read error, since a much larger clone is one nucleotide away. V and J are TRBV20-1 and TRBJ1-2, with D possibly matching TRBD1 (6 bases). The V gene's germline CDR1 is DFQATT and CDR2 SNEGSKA (reference sequence). The CDR3 has 16 amino acids. V shed 4 bases and J shed 4 bases, with 22 bases lying between them. The CDR3 region is CSAISTALSGAYGYTF. As DNA, the CDR3 is TGCAGTGCTATTTCGACGGCTCTCTCAGGGGCCTATGGCTACACCTTC.

The chain employs TRBV7-2 and TRBJ1-6; D remains ambiguous. Trimming removed 4 bases from V and 2 bases from J, with 6 bases in between. CDR1 is SGHTA, CDR2 FQGNSA, per germline. The CDR3 is 14 amino acids. The CDR3, as DNA: TGTGCCAGCAGCTCACGAGCCTATAATTCACCCCTCCACTTT. Translating gives CASSSRAYNSPLHF.

The chain is built from TRBV12-3 or TRBV12-4 and TRBJ1-1; no clear D. This CDR3 contains 11 residues. Trimming left V 6 bases short and J 4 bases short, with 6 bases between. The CDR3 bases are TGTGCCAGCAGCCCCATCACTGAAGCTTTCTTT. This sequence encodes CASSPITEAFF.

This clonotype was picked up a small number of times. This may be a read error, as it is one base from a much larger clone. The J gene is TRBJ1-2, the V gene TRBV4-2, with TRBD1 as a possible D gene (5 bases). The CDR3 runs to 12 residues. Germline CDR1 is LGHNA and CDR2 is YNFKEQ. This CDR3 reads CACSGRDDGYTF. The DNA of the CDR3 is TGTGCCTGCAGCGGCAGGGACGACGGCTACACCTTC.

With respect to this clonotype: This could be a read error, since a much larger clone is one nucleotide away. The J gene is TRBJ2-7, the V gene TRBV7-2; D could derive from TRBD1 or TRBD2 (5 bases each). Germline values: CDR1 SGHTA, CDR2 FQGNSA. CDR3 size: 13 residues. Trimming left V 5 bases short and J 7 bases short, with 15 bases between. CDR3 nucleotide sequence: TGTGCCAGCAGCCAGGACGTGGGACGGGAGCAGTACTTC. Translating it yields CASSQDVGREQYF.

This clonotype was observed at least ten times. The chain couples TRBV5-8 to TRBJ1-2; perhaps TRBD1 as D (6 bases). Germline CDR1 and CDR2: SGHTS and YDEGEE. The CDR3 has 16 amino acids. V shed 4 bases and J shed 4 bases, with 20 bases lying between them. The CDR3: CASSRTNRDNGYGYTF. The CDR3, as DNA: TGTGCCAGCAGCAGGACGAACCGGGACAACGGCTATGGCTACACCTTC. The full variable domain, completed using reference TRBV5-8 and TRBJ1-2, is EAGVTQSPTHLIKTRGQQATLRCSPISGHTSVYWYQQALGLGLQFLLWYDEGEERNRGNFPPRFSGRQFPNYSSELNVNALELEDSALYLCASSRTNRDNGYGYTFGSGTRLTVV.

This clonotype was detected ten times or more. The chain employs TRBV3-1 and TRBJ2-4; 7 bases are a match to TRBD2. Germline V gives CDR1 LGHDT, CDR2 YNNKEL (reference sequence). CDR3 length equals 13 residues. The V gene end was trimmed by 6 bases and the J gene end by 5 bases; junction bases not matched to a gene: 4. This CDR3 is CASRRRGENIQYF. CDR3 DNA: TGTGCCAGCAGACGCCGGGGGGAAAACATTCAGTACTTC.

This clonotype showed up many times. The chain recombines TRBV27 with TRBJ2-1; the D call may be TRBD1 or TRBD2 (5 bases each). The CDR3 loop spans 17 amino acids. V was shortened by 10 bases and J by 3 bases, with 25 bases between the two germline ends. Germline V gene data show CDR1 as MNHEY and CDR2 as SMNVEV (reference sequence). CDR3 residues: CATSWYGTENLYNEQFF. CDR3 nucleotide sequence: TGTGCCACATCATGGTACGGGACGGAGAATCTCTACAATGAGCAGTTCTTC.

The gene calls are TRBV5-1 and TRBJ1-6, with TRBD1 matching 8 bases. The CDR3 is 15 amino acids. V trimming: 5 bases; J trimming: 11 bases; junction bases outside the gene matches: 12. CDR1 is SGHRS, CDR2 YFSETQ, per germline. In DNA, the CDR3 is TGCGCCAGCAGGTCACGACAGGGGTTCGATCCACCCCTCCACTTT. Translation gives CASRSRQGFDPPLHF.

Only one count was recorded for this clonotype. This sequence joins TRBV9 and TRBJ2-1, with D possibly matching TRBD2 (5 bases). The DNA matches TRBJ2-7 better at its end, which makes the J call doubtful. The length of the CDR3 is 14 residues. Looked up from germline, CDR1 is SGDLS and CDR2 is YYNGEE. Written as DNA, the CDR3 is TGTGCCAGCAGCGTAGACCCTAGCCGGAATGAGCAGTACTTC. It is translated as CASSVDPSRNEQYF.

This clonotype was counted at least ten times. The chain combines TRBV28 with TRBJ2-7; D possibly corresponds to TRBD1 (5 bases). Trimming stripped 7 bases from V and 3 bases from J, with 19 bases between. Germline-derived CDR1 and CDR2 are MDHEN and SYDVKM. The CDR3 has 15 residues. CDR3 sequence: CASNTGQGLFYEQYF. CDR3 coding DNA: TGTGCCAGCAACACCGGACAAGGCCTCTTCTACGAGCAGTACTTC.